This TCR beta chain was obtained from a study of T-cell memory formation after mild COVID-19. Study-wide context: TCR clusters were mostly donor specific.

Constant-segment primers were used for 5'RACE, and the resulting TCR alpha and TCR beta cDNA libraries carried sample barcodes and UMIs. TCRdb reprocessed the 5' RACE reads via MiXCR and lists one record per CDR3 protein. The sample yields about 16,000 distinct CDR3 sequences, approximately 23% seen once. On this clonotype: Antigen: not known.

V was clipped by 6 bases and J by 10 bases; unmatched bases: 10. CDR3 length: 16 residues. Study-wide findings and caveats: Pre-infection memory already had some responding clones, implying cross-reactive memory joined. Contracting CD8+ clones were enriched in EMRA, CD4+ mainly in CM and EM.

The source of this sequence is a man younger than 35 who had mild COVID-19 (a few samples of this study predate the infection). Cell type and time point are not known. The sequenced material came from PBMCs or a T cell subset sorted from them (not recorded which). The chain uses TRBV12-3 or TRBV12-4 and TRBJ1-6, with 12 bases that match TRBD1. CDR3 coding DNA: TGTGCCAGCAGCGGACCGGGACAGGGGGCTGGCTCACCCCTCCACTTT. It codes for CASSGPGQGAGSPLHF.